The 26 T cell receptor beta chains given below trace back to one sample, sequenced in a study of T-cell memory formation after mild COVID-19. MiXCR, run by TCRdb on the 5' RACE reads, gives a single entry per CDR3 protein. The sample has roughly 340,000 distinct CDR3 sequences, more than 15% seen once; the top ten hold around 20%. The sample consisted of PBMCs or a T cell subset sorted from them (not recorded which). Receptors were obtained from a young man who had mild COVID-19 (a few samples of this study predate the infection). Cell type and time point are not known.

This clonotype came up a few times. V gene TRBV6-5 combines with J gene TRBJ2-2, with D maybe TRBD1 (5 bases). CDR1 is MNHEY and CDR2 is SVGAGI in the germline V gene. This CDR3 has 16 residues. The V end was cut by 2 bases, the J end by 5 bases, with 15 bases between. Here the CDR3 DNA reads TGTGCCAGCAGTTACGTGTCCCCCCCAGGGACCGGGGAGCTGTTTTTT. Its translation is CASSYVSPPGTGELFF.

V is TRBV6-5 and J is TRBJ2-5; D ambiguous. The CDR3 sequence is 11 residues long. With 2 bases removed from V and 6 bases from J, the gap between germline ends came to 4 bases. Germline loops: CDR1 MNHEY, CDR2 SVGAGI. CDR3 protein: CASSYIQTQYF. The CDR3 DNA sequence: TGTGCCAGCAGTTACATTCAGACCCAGTACTTC.

The V and J genes are TRBV28 and TRBJ2-1, with 9 nucleotides matching TRBD1. V was clipped by 6 bases and J by 4 bases; unmatched bases: 10. The V gene's germline CDR1 is MDHEN and CDR2 SYDVKM. The CDR3 contains 16 residues. CDR3 region: CASSLKQGAKYNEQFF. The CDR3 nucleotides read TGTGCCAGCAGCCTGAAACAGGGGGCGAAGTACAATGAGCAGTTCTTC.

This chain connects TRBV5-1 to TRBJ2-2, with TRBD2 identical over 13 bases. CDR1 and CDR2 (germline): SGHRS, YFSETQ. This CDR3 has 18 residues. The J segment lost 6 bases and the V segment lost 4 bases, leaving 12 bases of the junction unmatched. CDR3 sequence (DNA): TGCGCCAGCAGCATACTAGCGGGGGGGCCTCAGGCCGCCGGGGAGCTGTTTTTT. It codes for CASSILAGGPQAAGELFF.

In this sample, this clonotype turned up a few times. CDR3 bases: TGCAGCGCATCCGGATTCCTCCGGGAGACCCAGTACTTC. It translates to CSASGFLRETQYF. This chain uses TRBV29-1 with TRBJ2-5, with unresolved D. Trimming took off 7 bases at V and 5 bases at J, with 17 bases between the two ends. Germline V gene data show CDR1 as SQVTM and CDR2 as ANQGSEA. CDR3 size: 13 residues.

This clonotype was seen repeatedly, ten times or more. The chain has TRBV7-2 and TRBJ1-4; TRBD1 matches 7 bases. V was pared by 3 bases and J by 5 bases, with 15 bases of the junction left unmatched. The CDR3 is made up of 18 amino acids. The germline V gene has CDR1 SGHTA and CDR2 FQGNSA. CDR3: CASSLGLTAGGQNEKLFF. Written as DNA, the CDR3 is TGTGCCAGCAGCTTGGGACTTACCGCAGGGGGGCAGAATGAAAAACTGTTTTTT.

This chain connects TRBV6-5 to TRBJ2-3, with 8 positions matching TRBD2. Germline-derived CDR1 and CDR2 are MNHEY and SVGAGI. This CDR3 comprises 15 residues. V shed 2 bases, J shed 2 bases, and the junction held 3 bases outside the gene matches. CDR3 nucleotides: TGTGCCAGCAGTTACCGAGCGGGGGCCACAGATACGCAGTATTTT. It translates to CASSYRAGATDTQYF.

The chain combines TRBV6-2 or TRBV6-3 with TRBJ1-6; possibly TRBD1 for D (6 bases). The CDR3 spans 12 residues. Between the trimmed V and J ends, which lost 6 bases and 16 bases, there was a span of 16 bases. Germline V CDR1 and CDR2: MNHEY, SVGEGT. CDR3 protein: CASRTDRPGLHF. The CDR3 DNA reads as TGTGCCAGCAGAACCGACAGGCCAGGTCTCCACTTT.

The CDR3 loop is CASSLVVAGEPDTQYF. The CDR3 bases are TGCGCCAGCAGCTTGGTGGTAGCGGGGGAGCCAGATACGCAGTATTTT. The rearrangement uses TRBV5-1 and TRBJ2-3; 9 bases line up with TRBD2. The CDR3 is 16 residues long. Germline CDR1 SGHRS, CDR2 YFSETQ. V trimming: 0 bases; J trimming: 4 bases; junction bases outside the gene matches: 6.

This clonotype was seen a few times. This sequence joins TRBV10-3 and TRBJ2-5; D is undetermined. V lost 0 bases, J lost 1 base, and 9 bases lay in between. The CDR3 extends over 15 amino acids. The germline CDR1 and CDR2 sequences are ENHRY and SYGVKD. The CDR3 region is CAISESSRSQETQYF. The CDR3 region has the DNA TGTGCCATCAGTGAGTCGAGCAGGAGCCAAGAGACCCAGTACTTC.

This clonotype has just a few counts. The chain is built from TRBV12-3 or TRBV12-4 and TRBJ1-1, with D perhaps TRBD1 (5 bases). The V end was cut by 5 bases, the J end by 5 bases, with 12 bases between. The CDR3 runs to 13 residues. CDR3 amino acids: CASSPRDGTEAFF. The CDR3 DNA follows: TGTGCCAGCAGTCCCCGGGACGGAACTGAAGCTTTCTTT.

The chain employs TRBV5-1 and TRBJ1-3; tentative D call: TRBD1 (6 bases). The V end lost 3 bases, the J end lost 0 bases, and 7 bases lay between the germline ends. Germline V CDR1 and CDR2: SGHRS, YFSETQ. The CDR3 sequence is 14 residues long. The CDR3, as DNA: TGCGCCAGCAGCTCGGGGGCCTCTGGAAACACCATATATTTT. Translation gives CASSSGASGNTIYF. The whole variable domain, remainder taken from reference TRBV5-1 and TRBJ1-3, is KAGVTQTPRYLIKTRGQQVTLSCSPISGHRSVSWYQQTPGQGLQFLFEYFSETQRNKGNFPGRFSGRQFSNSRSEMNVSTLELGDSALYLCASSSGASGNTIYFGEGSWLTVV.

In this sample, this clonotype turned up a few times. This chain joins TRBV5-1 and TRBJ1-1; D unclear. Trimming pared 0 bases from V and 0 bases from J, leaving 9 bases between. The CDR3 contains 15 residues. Germline lookup yields CDR1 SGHRS and CDR2 YFSETQ. The CDR3 DNA reads as TGCGCCAGCAGCTTGGTGCCATCCATGAACACTGAAGCTTTCTTT. It encodes CASSLVPSMNTEAFF.

The V and J genes are TRBV10-3 and TRBJ1-6, with D tentatively TRBD1 (6 bases). Per the germline V gene, CDR1 is ENHRY and CDR2 is SYGVKD. There are 14 residues in the CDR3. V lost 9 bases and J 8 bases, leaving 17 bases between the germline ends. CDR3 sequence reads: CAIQGRVGDSPLHF. The DNA for the CDR3 is TGTGCCATACAGGGAAGGGTCGGAGATTCACCCCTCCACTTT.

This clonotype was detected only a few times. This chain's CDR3 is CAISESGGGYEQYV. CDR3 nucleotide sequence: TGTGCCATCAGTGAGTCTGGCGGGGGCTACGAGCAGTACGTC. The V and J genes are TRBV10-3 and TRBJ2-7; TRBD2 agrees at 7 bases. J lost 3 bases, V lost 0 bases, and 2 bases had no gene match. The germline V gene encodes CDR1 ENHRY and CDR2 SYGVKD. The CDR3 loop spans 14 amino acids.

This clonotype occurred a few times. This chain connects TRBV9 to TRBJ2-2; 7 nucleotides align to TRBD2. Per the germline V gene, CDR1 is SGDLS and CDR2 is YYNGEE. V lost 4 bases, J lost 6 bases, and 3 bases stayed unmatched. This CDR3 spans 13 amino acids. The CDR3, as DNA: TGTGCCAGCAGCACAAGCGGGGCCGGGGAGCTGTTTTTT. Protein sequence: CASSTSGAGELFF.

This clonotype was seen a handful of times. The chain links TRBV12-3 or TRBV12-4 to TRBJ2-1; 9 positions agree with TRBD2. CDR3 length equals 15 residues. V dropped 6 bases and J dropped 8; count of bases not matched to a gene: 11. The CDR3 DNA is TGTGCCAGCAGCGCGAGACTAGCGGTTCCCCATGAGCAGTTCTTC. This translates into CASSARLAVPHEQFF.

Only a few counts were recorded for this clonotype. The V gene is TRBV15, the J gene TRBJ2-5; 8 bases match TRBD2. From germline, CDR1 is LNHNV and CDR2 YYDKDF (reference sequence). J lost 1 base, V lost 0 bases, and 7 bases had no gene match. This CDR3 is built from 17 residues. CDR3 region: CATSREWLAGLQETQYF. Here the CDR3 DNA reads TGTGCCACCAGCAGAGAATGGTTAGCGGGGCTCCAAGAGACCCAGTACTTC.

There are a few counts of this clonotype. This chain connects TRBV4-2 to TRBJ2-7, with no clear D. Trimming shortened V by 1 base and J by 6 bases, and 13 bases separated the two germline ends. The CDR3 totals 14 residues. Germline CDR1 reads LGHNA; CDR2 reads YNFKEQ. CDR3 loop: CASSQGTFGSEQYV. CDR3 coding DNA: TGTGCCAGCAGCCAAGGGACCTTCGGCTCCGAGCAGTACGTC.

A few counts support this clonotype. The chain links TRBV7-2 to TRBJ2-7; TRBD1 or TRBD2 may be the D gene (5 bases each). In germline, CDR1 is SGHTA, CDR2 FQGNSA. The CDR3 contains 14 residues. Trimming took off 4 bases at V and 3 bases at J, with 13 bases between the two ends. The CDR3: CASSWSGPFYEQYF. In nucleotides, the CDR3 is TGTGCCAGCAGCTGGTCGGGACCCTTCTACGAGCAGTACTTC.

This clonotype was observed a few times. The V gene is TRBV20-1, the J gene TRBJ1-2; D is unresolved. The CDR3 has 14 amino acids. V gave up 2 bases and J gave up 4 bases, with 14 bases separating them. Germline values: CDR1 DFQATT, CDR2 SNEGSKA (reference sequence). This chain's CDR3 is CSARYEQGLYGYTF. DNA for the CDR3: TGCAGTGCTAGATATGAACAAGGACTCTATGGCTACACCTTC.

This chain connects TRBV4-3 to TRBJ2-2; the match to TRBD2 covers 8 bases. CDR1 and CDR2 (germline): LGHNA, YSLEER. The CDR3 extends over 16 amino acids. After removal of 0 bases from V and 6 bases from J, the junction contained 6 bases not matched to a gene. CDR3 loop: CASSQDITGGPGELFF. For the CDR3, the DNA is TGCGCCAGCAGCCAAGATATAACGGGGGGGCCCGGGGAGCTGTTTTTT.

This rearrangement joins TRBV7-2 to TRBJ2-1; D ambiguous. The ends were cut back, 4 bases at V and 12 bases at J, with 10 bases in the middle. The CDR3 has 11 amino acids. Germline CDR1 and CDR2: SGHTA and FQGNSA. CDR3 sequence: CASSSMGGQFF. The DNA for the CDR3 is TGTGCCAGCAGCTCTATGGGCGGGCAGTTCTTC.

This clonotype was detected only a few times. The rearrangement joins TRBV6-2 or TRBV6-3 to TRBJ2-5; 10 positions match TRBD1. Germline CDR1 MNHEY, CDR2 SVGEGT. The V and J ends lost 2 bases and 14 bases, in that order; junction bases with no gene match: 8. The CDR3 has 13 residues. The CDR3, as DNA: TGTGCCAGCAGTTACCAGGACAGGGGGTCGACCTACTTC. It specifies CASSYQDRGSTYF.

The chain is built from TRBV7-8 and TRBJ2-3, with D possibly matching TRBD2 (7 bases). This CDR3 contains 16 residues. Trimming took off 4 bases at V and 6 bases at J, with 20 bases between the two ends. Germline V lookup: CDR1 SGHVS, CDR2 FQNEAQ. Here the CDR3 DNA reads TGTGCCAGCAGCTCCCCACTAACTGGCGGGGGCGATACGCAGTATTTT. It specifies CASSSPLTGGGDTQYF. Full variable domain (rest looked up from reference TRBV7-8 and TRBJ2-3): GAGVSQSPRYKVAKRGQDVALRCDPISGHVSLFWYQQALGQGPEFLTYFQNEAQLDKSGLPSDRFFAERPEGSVSTLKIQRTQQEDSAVYLCASSSPLTGGGDTQYFGPGTRLTVL.

This clonotype came up many times. The genes are TRBV6-5 and TRBJ2-5; TRBD1 agrees at 11 bases. Trimming cost V 2 bases and J 5 bases; bases outside gene matches: 4. Germline assignment: CDR1 MNHEY and CDR2 SVGAGI. The CDR3 extends over 15 amino acids. CDR3: CASSYGGTGGETQYF. The CDR3 bases are TGTGCCAGCAGTTACGGTGGGACAGGGGGGGAGACCCAGTACTTC.